The next 21 T cell receptor beta chains were all read from a single sample in a study of T cell repertoires in cytomegalovirus infection. Each CDR3 protein is one row after TCRdb ran MiXCR on the reads. The sample has about 360,000 distinct CDR3 sequences, about a sixth seen once. Sequencing was carried out using PBMCs. The receptor source for this set is a human donor in good health (CMV status not recorded). Some clones in this sample may be carry-over from other donors' samples.

There are many counts of this clonotype. This rearrangement joins TRBV4-1 to TRBJ1-6; 8 nucleotides line up with TRBD1. The V and J ends lost 5 bases and 7 bases, in that order; junction bases with no gene match: 4. Germline assignment: CDR1 MGHRA and CDR2 YSYEKL. The CDR3 is made up of 14 amino acids. The CDR3 coding sequence is TGCGCCAGCAGCGGACAGGGTGGCAATTCACCCCTCCACTTT. This sequence encodes CASSGQGGNSPLHF.

This clonotype was counted many times. CDR3 nucleotide sequence: TGTGCCAGCAGTACCGGACTAGCGGGGCAACAAGAGACCCAGTACTTC. It translates to CASSTGLAGQQETQYF. This sequence joins TRBV7-9 and TRBJ2-5; 12 bases align to TRBD2. This CDR3 spans 16 amino acids. Looked up from germline, CDR1 is SEHNR and CDR2 is FQNEAQ (reference sequence). V lost 6 bases, J lost 2 bases, and 7 bases stayed unmatched.

A few counts support this clonotype. The chain links TRBV6-2 or TRBV6-3 to TRBJ2-1, with 9 bases identical to TRBD2. The V segment lost 2 bases and the J segment 5 bases; nucleotides outside the gene matches: 7. The CDR3 contains 16 residues. Germline V gene lookup returns CDR1 MNHEY and CDR2 SVGEGT. The CDR3 region has the DNA TGTGCCAGCAGTTACCGTAGCGGGAGTTGGGACAATGAGCAGTTCTTC. This gives the protein CASSYRSGSWDNEQFF.

The J gene is TRBJ1-6, the V gene TRBV20-1; D is uncertain. The CDR3 has 11 residues. The germline CDR1 and CDR2 sequences are DFQATT and SNEGSKA (reference sequence). V was clipped by 5 bases and J by 8 bases, with 7 bases between them. Here the CDR3 DNA reads TGCAGTGCTGGGCCGGATTCACCCCTCCACTTT. This encodes CSAGPDSPLHF.

The rearrangement links TRBV5-1 to TRBJ2-5; 14 bases fit TRBD2. V lost 3 bases to trimming and J lost 6 bases; unmatched junction nucleotides: 4. The germline V gene has CDR1 SGHRS and CDR2 YFSETQ. The CDR3 is 15 residues long. The CDR3 loop is CASSSTSGGEKTQYF. DNA of the CDR3: TGCGCCAGCAGCTCGACTAGCGGGGGGGAAAAGACCCAGTACTTC.

The chain links TRBV11-2 to TRBJ1-2; D may be TRBD1 (5 bases). The germline gives CDR1 SGHAT, CDR2 FQNNGV. The V gene lost 2 bases and the J gene lost 0 bases, with 16 bases spanning the gap. The CDR3 totals 17 residues. The CDR3 DNA reads as TGTGCCAGCAGCTTAAGCCAGGGTCGGGGGACTAACTATGGCTACACCTTC. Translated: CASSLSQGRGTNYGYTF. Combining the CDR3 with reference TRBV11-2 and TRBJ1-2 gives the whole variable domain EAGVAQSPRYKIIEKRQSVAFWCNPISGHATLYWYQQILGQGPKLLIQFQNNGVVDDSQLPKDRFSAERLKGVDSTLKIQPAKLEDSAVYLCASSLSQGRGTNYGYTFGSGTRLTVV.

The rearrangement links TRBV12-3 or TRBV12-4 to TRBJ2-7; TRBD2 agrees at 14 bases. After removal of 5 bases from V and 4 bases from J, the junction contained 10 bases not matched to a gene. CDR3 length: 17 residues. The CDR3 loop is CASSLSYGTSGSYEQYF. The CDR3 DNA reads TGTGCCAGCAGTCTATCCTACGGGACTAGCGGGAGTTACGAGCAGTACTTC.

The chain joins TRBV20-1 to TRBJ1-6, with 7 bases fitting TRBD1. The germline V gene encodes CDR1 DFQATT and CDR2 SNEGSKA (reference sequence). V shed 0 bases and J 10 bases; nucleotides not matched to a gene: 15. CDR3 size: 17 residues. DNA of the CDR3: TGCAGTGCTAGAGATCTGGAGACAGGGTATTTGAACTCACCCCTCCACTTT. Protein: CSARDLETGYLNSPLHF.

This clonotype came up a few times. The CDR3 region has the DNA TGTGCCAGCAGAGAAACCTTCGGACCCTATGATGAGCAGTTCTTC. Translated, it gives CASRETFGPYDEQFF. J is TRBJ2-1 and V is TRBV2, with D unresolved. The CDR3 contains 15 residues. Germline CDR1 SNHLY, CDR2 FYNNEI. The V gene lost 6 bases and the J gene lost 8 bases, with 20 bases spanning the gap.

This clonotype has ten or more counts. The chain employs TRBV7-8 and TRBJ1-3, with D perhaps matching TRBD1 (5 bases). This CDR3 is 14 amino acids long. Looked up from germline, CDR1 is SGHVS and CDR2 is FQNEAQ. Deletions cut 5 bases from V and 4 bases from J, with 12 bases between. The CDR3: CASSPGAGGNTIYF. As DNA, the CDR3 is TGTGCCAGCAGCCCGGGCGCAGGGGGAAACACCATATATTTT.

This clonotype was seen repeatedly, ten times or more. The J gene is TRBJ1-1, the V gene TRBV6-6, with TRBD1 identical over 7 bases. V was clipped by 5 bases and J by 0 bases; unmatched bases: 6. This CDR3 comprises 15 residues. Germline loops: CDR1 MNHNY, CDR2 SVGAGI (reference sequence). CDR3 bases: TGTGCCAGCAGTACCGGGACAGCCATGAACACTGAAGCTTTCTTT. Residues: CASSTGTAMNTEAFF.

This clonotype was found a few times. The chain employs TRBV4-1 and TRBJ1-1, with D maybe TRBD1 (6 bases). Trimming shortened V by 0 bases and J by 2 bases, and 16 bases separated the two germline ends. Germline assignment: CDR1 MGHRA and CDR2 YSYEKL. This CDR3 is built from 17 residues. CDR3 DNA sequence: TGCGCCAGCAGCCAAGACCCTTCTAGGACAGCAAACACTGAAGCTTTCTTT. Residues: CASSQDPSRTANTEAFF.

This clonotype appeared many times. V and J are TRBV6-6 and TRBJ2-7, with TRBD1 as a possible D gene (6 bases). Trimming removed 0 bases at V and 3 bases at J, with 9 bases between. The CDR3 sequence is 14 residues long. Germline values: CDR1 MNHNY, CDR2 SVGAGI (reference sequence). CDR3 DNA: TGTGCCAGCAGTTACTCTGGACAGAGCTACGAGCAGTACTTC. Residues: CASSYSGQSYEQYF.

A few counts support this clonotype. This chain joins TRBV4-1 and TRBJ2-7, with 8 bases identical to TRBD2. V trimming: 0 bases; J trimming: 2 bases; junction bases outside the gene matches: 6. The germline gives CDR1 MGHRA, CDR2 YSYEKL. CDR3 length: 16 residues. As DNA, the CDR3 is TGCGCCAGCAGCCAAGAACCTAGCGGGTCCGCCTACGAGCAGTACTTC. Protein product: CASSQEPSGSAYEQYF.

This clonotype was seen only a few times. This chain links TRBV15 with TRBJ2-1; D is unresolved. This CDR3 is 16 amino acids long. Deletions cut 4 bases from V and 9 bases from J, with 22 bases between. Germline V gene data show CDR1 as LNHNV and CDR2 as YYDKDF (reference sequence). In nucleotides, the CDR3 is TGTGCCACCAGCACCTTCCGGGTCTTAGGTGGTGGTGAGCAGTTCTTC. Translated: CATSTFRVLGGGEQFF.

The rearrangement joins TRBV20-1 to TRBJ2-5; 10 nucleotides match TRBD2. The V gene end was trimmed by 0 bases and the J gene end by 5 bases; junction bases not matched to a gene: 9. This CDR3 has 16 residues. Germline lookup yields CDR1 DFQATT and CDR2 SNEGSKA (reference sequence). The CDR3: CSARDAASGSDETQYF. The CDR3 DNA follows: TGCAGTGCTAGAGATGCTGCTAGCGGGAGCGATGAGACCCAGTACTTC.

This chain connects TRBV4-3 to TRBJ2-7; 7 bases are shared with TRBD2. V shed 0 bases and J 3 bases; nucleotides not matched to a gene: 8. The CDR3 covers 16 residues. CDR1 and CDR2 from the germline V gene are LGHNA and YSLEER. CDR3 residues: CASSQDLSSGRYEQYF. The CDR3 region has the DNA TGCGCCAGCAGCCAAGATCTGTCTAGCGGACGCTACGAGCAGTACTTC.

This chain joins TRBV12-3 or TRBV12-4 and TRBJ2-1; TRBD2 is a possible D gene (6 bases). The CDR3 has 17 residues. V shed 5 bases and J shed 0 bases, with 17 bases lying between them. The CDR3 reads CASSAGRRAYSYNEQFF. CDR3 DNA: TGTGCCAGCAGTGCCGGGCGGAGGGCATACTCCTACAATGAGCAGTTCTTC.

V and J are TRBV20-1 and TRBJ1-4, with D hard to call. Germline CDR1 reads DFQATT; CDR2 reads SNEGSKA (reference sequence). V was shortened by 4 bases and J by 3 bases, with 9 bases between the two germline ends. The CDR3 loop spans 13 amino acids. Here the CDR3 reads CSAKTRSNEKLFF. The CDR3 DNA sequence: TGCAGTGCTAAAACGAGGTCTAATGAAAAACTGTTTTTT.

V gene TRBV5-6 combines with J gene TRBJ1-2; a possible D gene is TRBD1 (6 bases). The CDR3 is 14 residues long. Germline V CDR1 and CDR2: SGHDT, YYEEEE. The V end lost 0 bases, the J end lost 8 bases, and 14 bases lay between the germline ends. The CDR3 spells CASSLDPRGRGYTF. CDR3 in DNA: TGTGCCAGCAGCTTGGATCCCAGGGGTCGCGGCTACACCTTC.

The genes are TRBV12-3 or TRBV12-4 and TRBJ2-1; weak D call: TRBD1 (6 bases). Trimming removed 3 bases from V and 8 bases from J, with 17 bases in between. The CDR3 consists of 15 residues. The CDR3 is CASSLTGLSRDEQFF. CDR3 nucleotides: TGTGCCAGCAGTTTGACAGGTTTATCACGGGATGAGCAGTTCTTC.